The 24 T cell receptor beta chains listed next were all sequenced from one sample in a study of blood T cell repertoires in COVID-19. Sequencing used immunoSEQ multiplex PCR; TCRdb keeps in-frame clones, though not all of them. Of around 270,000 clones in the sample, about 86% are singletons; the top ten hold roughly 2%. Sequenced material: peripheral blood. These receptors came from a man aged 25 to 45 with active or convalescent COVID-19.

Written as DNA, the CDR3 is TGTGCCAGCAGCGACCCTGCTAGGGGTACGCAGTATTTT. Protein: CASSDPARGTQYF. V and J are TRBV7-9 and TRBJ2-3; D is perhaps TRBD1 (5 bases). Germline V CDR1 and CDR2: SEHNR, FQNEAQ (reference sequence). V gave up 5 bases and J gave up 8 bases, with 14 bases separating them. This CDR3 comprises 13 residues.

The chain joins TRBV3-1 (or the pseudogene TRBV3-2) to TRBJ1-4; 7 bases fit TRBD1. In germline, CDR1 is LGHDT, CDR2 YNNKEL (reference sequence). CDR3 size: 13 residues. With V trimmed by 5 bases and J by 7 bases, 4 bases remained unmatched. The CDR3 DNA sequence: TGTGCCAGCAGCTTCTACAGGGGTGAAAAACTGTTTTTT. It specifies CASSFYRGEKLFF.

The gene calls are TRBV4-3 and TRBJ1-5; D not certain. The V end was cut by 0 bases, the J end by 2 bases, with 11 bases between. From germline, CDR1 is LGHNA and CDR2 YSLEER. The CDR3 extends over 16 amino acids. The DNA for the CDR3 is TGCGCCAGCAGCCAAGATCCGGGTCTGGGCAATCAGCCCCAGCATTTT. Amino acids: CASSQDPGLGNQPQHF.

The chain carries TRBV30 and TRBJ1-2, with D perhaps TRBD1 (6 bases). V lost 0 bases to trimming and J lost 2 bases, with 13 bases between them. The germline V gene encodes CDR1 GTSNPN and CDR2 SVGIG (reference sequence). The CDR3 covers 15 residues. The CDR3 nucleotides are TGTGCCTGGAGTGTAGGGGGTTGGGGGAACTATGGCTACACCTTC. This codes for CAWSVGGWGNYGYTF.

In its sample, this clone was seen a few times. The chain employs TRBV3-1 (or the pseudogene TRBV3-2) and TRBJ2-1; 10 bases are shared with TRBD2. The CDR3 totals 18 residues. Germline loops: CDR1 LGHDT, CDR2 YNNKEL (reference sequence). The ends lost 1 base at V and 5 bases at J; junction bases unmatched: 11. The CDR3 region is CASSQVNYPGLADNEQFF. CDR3 sequence (DNA): TGTGCCAGCAGCCAAGTCAACTACCCAGGACTAGCGGACAATGAGCAGTTCTTC.

The rearrangement joins TRBV4-1 to TRBJ2-3; 9 bases line up with TRBD1. V dropped 4 bases and J dropped 4; count of bases not matched to a gene: 6. The length of the CDR3 is 15 residues. Germline CDR1 reads MGHRA; CDR2 reads YSYEKL. The CDR3 coding sequence is TGCGCCAGCAGCCTGACAGGGGGGGAGGCAGATACGCAGTATTTT. The encoded protein is CASSLTGGEADTQYF.

This clone turned up a few times. The chain recombines TRBV7-2 with TRBJ2-1; 11 nucleotides align to TRBD2. The germline V gene has CDR1 SGHTA and CDR2 FQGNSA. The CDR3 spans 15 residues. The V gene end was trimmed by 5 bases and the J gene end by 9 bases; junction bases not matched to a gene: 9. CDR3 DNA sequence: TGTGCCAGCAGCCCGACCCTAGCGGGGGGTGCTGAGCAGTTCTTC. Protein: CASSPTLAGGAEQFF.

CDR3 bases: TGTGCCAGCAGCGTAGGCCGGGACAGGGGAAATTATGGCTACACCTTC. Its translation: CASSVGRDRGNYGYTF. The chain combines TRBV9 with TRBJ1-2; TRBD1 agrees at 10 bases. The CDR3 is 16 amino acids. Losses at the gene ends were 0 bases for V and 5 bases for J; bases not matched to a gene: 7. In germline, CDR1 is SGDLS, CDR2 YYNGEE.

The V and J genes are TRBV5-5 and TRBJ1-2; possible D gene TRBD1, 5 bases. V gave up 3 bases and J gave up 5 bases, with 17 bases separating them. The CDR3 has 15 residues. CDR1 and CDR2 (germline): SGHKS, YYEKEE (reference sequence). The CDR3 reads CASSSKVQGGYGYTF. As DNA, the CDR3 is TGTGCCAGCAGCTCGAAGGTTCAGGGTGGATATGGCTACACCTTC.

The genes are TRBV6-2 or TRBV6-3 and TRBJ2-5; 9 bases are a match to TRBD2. CDR1 is MNHEY and CDR2 is SVGEGT in the germline V gene. The CDR3 contains 15 residues. V dropped 4 bases and J dropped 0; count of bases not matched to a gene: 3. CDR3 in amino acids: CASSLAGAYQETQYF. CDR3 in DNA: TGTGCCAGCAGTTTAGCGGGGGCGTACCAAGAGACCCAGTACTTC.

The V and J genes are TRBV19 and TRBJ2-5; 10 nucleotides line up with TRBD1. The CDR3 has 14 residues. The trim removed 3 bases at V and 3 bases at J, leaving 1 base unmatched. Germline V gene lookup returns CDR1 LNHDA and CDR2 SQIVND (reference sequence). CDR3 region: CASSIGQGEETQYF. In nucleotides, the CDR3 is TGTGCCAGTAGTATCGGACAGGGGGAAGAGACCCAGTACTTC.

This chain links TRBV6-5 with TRBJ1-5, with a weak D call TRBD1 (6 bases). CDR3 size: 15 residues. Looked up from germline, CDR1 is MNHEY and CDR2 is SVGAGI. V lost 6 bases and J lost 5, with 17 bases in between. The CDR3 sequence is CASRPLGANHQPQHF. DNA for the CDR3: TGTGCCAGCAGACCCCTGGGGGCGAACCATCAGCCCCAGCATTTT.

This clone was observed once. The chain employs TRBV6-6 and TRBJ1-4; D may be TRBD1 (5 bases). V dropped 2 bases and J dropped 6 bases, with 10 bases sitting between them. The CDR3 spans 14 residues. Germline V gene data show CDR1 as MNHNY and CDR2 as SVGAGI (reference sequence). The CDR3 nucleotides are TGTGCCAGCAGTTACGGGGGGGTGGATGAAAAACTGTTTTTT. Encoded protein: CASSYGGVDEKLFF.

The rearrangement links TRBV6-5 to TRBJ2-5; TRBD1 agrees at 10 bases. The germline CDR1 and CDR2 sequences are MNHEY and SVGAGI. Germline trimming cut 10 bases from V and 5 bases from J; bases unmatched to any gene: 7. The CDR3 extends over 13 amino acids. The CDR3 region is CANSDRGGETQYF. CDR3 nucleotides: TGTGCCAACTCGGACAGGGGGGGCGAGACCCAGTACTTC.

With respect to this clone: One end of the junction varies from germline; a read error may be responsible. V usage is TRBV7-6 and J usage is TRBJ2-1; TRBD2 matches at 8 bases. The CDR3 is 15 amino acids. CDR1 and CDR2 from the germline V gene are SGHVS and FNYEAQ. The chain's CDR3 is CASSRGLASDNEQFF. CDR3 coding DNA: TGTGCCAGCAGCCGTGGACTAGCCTCCGACAATGAGCAGTTCTTC.

The V call is TRBV6-5, the J call TRBJ1-6; 7 nucleotides agree with TRBD1. This CDR3 is 14 amino acids long. CDR1 MNHEY and CDR2 SVGAGI come from the germline V gene. The V and J ends lost 7 bases and 7 bases, in that order; junction bases with no gene match: 7. CDR3: CASKTMTGNSPLHF. The DNA for the CDR3 is TGTGCCAGCAAGACGATGACAGGGAATTCACCCCTCCACTTT.

V and J are TRBV25-1 and TRBJ2-5; TRBD1 is a possible D gene (5 bases). Germline assignment: CDR1 MGHDK and CDR2 SYGVNS. The CDR3 length is 16 residues. Trimming cost V 3 bases and J 2 bases, with 16 bases left between them. This chain's CDR3 is CASSEGQGLVQETQYF. CDR3 sequence (DNA): TGTGCCAGCAGTGAGGGTCAGGGTCTAGTGCAAGAGACCCAGTACTTC.

This chain connects TRBV6-1 to TRBJ2-7; 8 bases are a match to TRBD1. The CDR3 runs 16 residues. Germline CDR1 is MNHNS and CDR2 is SASEGT. V shed 4 bases, J shed 0 bases, and the junction held 8 bases outside the gene matches. The CDR3 region is CASSGGTGLSSYEQYF. Written as DNA, the CDR3 is TGTGCCAGCAGTGGGGGGACAGGACTATCCTCCTACGAGCAGTACTTC.

J is TRBJ2-5 and V is TRBV19, with 8 bases matching TRBD1. V was pared by 5 bases and J by 5 bases, with 7 bases of the junction left unmatched. Germline V lookup: CDR1 LNHDA, CDR2 SQIVND (reference sequence). This CDR3 has 14 residues. The chain's CDR3 is CASSPTGVGETQYF. The CDR3 DNA reads as TGTGCCAGTAGTCCGACAGGGGTCGGGGAGACCCAGTACTTC.

The V and J genes are TRBV10-2 and TRBJ2-3; 8 bases agree with TRBD2. The germline V gene encodes CDR1 WSHSY and CDR2 SAAADI. CDR3 size: 16 residues. Unmatched junction bases numbered 8, after V lost 5 bases and J lost 1 base. CDR3 protein: CASSPLGAGGTDTQYF. The CDR3 coding sequence is TGCGCCAGCAGTCCCTTAGGAGCGGGGGGCACAGATACGCAGTATTTT.

This chain joins TRBV7-3 and TRBJ2-1; D unclear. This CDR3 contains 13 residues. V dropped 3 bases and J dropped 2 bases, with 5 bases sitting between them. CDR1 and CDR2 from the germline V gene are SGHTA and FQGTGA. DNA for the CDR3: TGTGCCAGCAGCTTCACAGCCTACAATGAGCAGTTCTTC. Translating gives CASSFTAYNEQFF.

The chain couples TRBV3-1 (or the pseudogene TRBV3-2) to TRBJ2-1; 8 positions match TRBD2. The length of the CDR3 is 13 residues. CDR1 LGHDT and CDR2 YNNKEL come from the germline V gene (reference sequence). V shed 3 bases, J shed 10 bases, and the junction held 5 bases outside the gene matches. CDR3 region: CASSQTIAGEQFF. For the CDR3, the DNA is TGTGCCAGCAGCCAGACAATAGCGGGGGAGCAGTTCTTC.

The chain combines TRBV7-9 with TRBJ2-1; TRBD1 agrees at 7 bases. This CDR3 is 15 amino acids long. The germline gives CDR1 SEHNR, CDR2 FQNEAQ (reference sequence). V lost 6 bases to trimming and J lost 2 bases; unmatched junction nucleotides: 7. In DNA form, the CDR3 reads TGTGCCAGCAGTTCGACAGGGTTTGCCTACAATGAGCAGTTCTTC. As protein: CASSSTGFAYNEQFF.

The V gene is TRBV15, the J gene TRBJ1-1; D unresolved. CDR3 size: 14 residues. V gave up 4 bases and J gave up 0 bases, with 9 bases separating them. Germline V gene sequence: CDR1 LNHNV, CDR2 YYDKDF (reference sequence). The CDR3 bases are TGTGCCACCAGCATTACACTAATGAACACTGAAGCTTTCTTT. The encoded protein is CATSITLMNTEAFF.